The 9 T cell receptor beta chains in this list originate from one sample, sequenced in a study of OX40 agonist ivuxolimab in advanced cancers. The table came from immunoSEQ multiplex PCR; TCRdb's copy has only in-frame clones and leaves some out. Altogether fewer than 65,000 clones are present, 87% being singletons, with the ten largest covering 0.35%. The specimen was CD4+ or CD8+ T cells sorted from blood, collected in a trial of the OX40 agonist ivuxolimab. The receptor set was obtained from an adult with an advanced solid tumor such as melanoma, head and neck, liver or kidney cancer.

CDR3 sequence: CASSYSRIFYNEQFF. CDR3 coding DNA: TGTGCCAGCAGTTACTCACGAATCTTCTACAATGAGCAGTTCTTC. This chain links TRBV6-6 with TRBJ2-1; no firm D call. The CDR3 covers 15 residues. From germline, CDR1 is MNHNY and CDR2 SVGAGI (reference sequence). V was shortened by 0 bases and J by 3 bases, with 9 bases between the two germline ends.

The gene calls are TRBV2 and TRBJ1-4; D is unclear. The CDR3 is 13 residues long. Germline V gene data show CDR1 as SNHLY and CDR2 as FYNNEI. Trimming removed 7 bases at V and 5 bases at J, with 11 bases between. CDR3 DNA: TGTGCCAGCACCCTCAGATTGAATGAAAAACTGTTTTTT. As protein: CASTLRLNEKLFF.

The rearrangement joins TRBV11-3 to TRBJ2-1, with a tentative D call TRBD1 (6 bases). Trimming removed 0 bases at V and 7 bases at J, with 10 bases between. The CDR3 is 14 residues long. In germline, CDR1 is SGHNT, CDR2 YENEEA. The CDR3: CASSLEQGRNEQFF. CDR3 DNA: TGTGCCAGCAGCTTAGAACAGGGACGGAATGAGCAGTTCTTC.

The CDR3 nucleotides are TGTGCCAGCAGCATGGGGTTCAAGGCCTACGAGCAGTACTTC. Translation gives CASSMGFKAYEQYF. The chain carries TRBV7-9 and TRBJ2-7; no definite D call. Germline V lookup: CDR1 SEHNR, CDR2 FQNEAQ (reference sequence). The CDR3 has 14 residues. The V gene lost 5 bases and the J gene lost 2 bases, with 13 bases spanning the gap.

The gene calls are TRBV6-1 and TRBJ2-1; 10 nucleotides match TRBD1. The CDR3 loop spans 13 amino acids. Trimming at V came to 6 bases and at J to 7 bases, leaving 3 bases not matched to a gene. Germline V gene sequence: CDR1 MNHNS, CDR2 SASEGT. As DNA, the CDR3 is TGTGCCAGCAGAGGACAGGGGGGAAATGAGCAGTTCTTC. This translates into CASRGQGGNEQFF.

The chain recombines TRBV4-3 with TRBJ2-3, with TRBD1 matching over 7 bases. The CDR3 spans 14 residues. Germline assignment: CDR1 LGHNA and CDR2 YSLEER. Trimming at V came to 4 bases and at J to 2 bases, leaving 3 bases not matched to a gene. CDR3 DNA sequence: TGCGCCAGCAGCCCGGGACAGATCACAGATACGCAGTATTTT. This codes for CASSPGQITDTQYF.

The V gene is TRBV2, the J gene TRBJ2-1; 7 positions match TRBD2. Germline CDR1 and CDR2: SNHLY and FYNNEI. Unmatched junction bases numbered 6, after V lost 4 bases and J lost 3 bases. The CDR3 totals 15 residues. CDR3 region: CASSVRGDRYNEQFF. The CDR3 nucleotides are TGTGCCAGCAGTGTACGGGGGGACCGCTACAATGAGCAGTTCTTC.

The CDR3 coding sequence is TGTGCCAGTAGTTCCTACTACGAGGGCCATCAGCCCCAGCATTTT. It is translated as CASSSYYEGHQPQHF. The chain carries TRBV19 and TRBJ1-5, with D hard to call. Germline CDR1 and CDR2: LNHDA and SQIVND (reference sequence). The CDR3 contains 15 residues. The V gene lost 5 bases and the J gene lost 5 bases, with 16 bases spanning the gap.

The genes are TRBV5-8 and TRBJ2-7; D is perhaps TRBD1 (5 bases). Trimming cost V 6 bases and J 0 bases, with 19 bases left between them. Germline V lookup: CDR1 SGHTS, CDR2 YDEGEE. CDR3 length equals 16 residues. CDR3: CASTPIAKGPSYEQYF. The CDR3 region has the DNA TGTGCCAGCACCCCTATCGCGAAGGGGCCCTCCTACGAGCAGTACTTC.